What follows are 6 T cell receptor beta chains derived from one specimen sequenced in a study of Tregs in tolerant kidney transplant recipients. Mixed chimerism was transient after nonmyeloablative marrow transplants from related graft donors. The assay was immunoSEQ multiplex PCR, and TCRdb's table has in-frame clones only and misses some. Its table lists more than 10,000 clones. The sample in question was CD8+ T cells from blood (PBMCs), obtained 24 months after the transplant. The receptors were sampled from a human patient who received a combined kidney and bone marrow transplant. Some T cells may originate from the graft donor.

A word on this clone: The read finishes 3 residues shy of the CDR3 end, and the germline J gene is used to complete it. This chain links TRBV20-1 with TRBJ2-7, with D possibly TRBD1 on 6 matching bases. The ends were cut back, 3 bases at V and 0 bases at J, with 12 bases in the middle. Germline loops: CDR1 DFQATT, CDR2 SNEGSKA (reference sequence). The CDR3 totals 14 residues. CDR3 in amino acids: CSARGQTISYEQYF. The DNA read from the CDR3 is TGCAGTGCTAGGGGACAAACAATCTCCTACGAG.

About this clone itself: The read ends 3 residues early relative to the CDR3; the germline J gene fills the gap. The chain links TRBV7-3 to TRBJ2-2; 12 bases align to TRBD1. The junction had 3 bases not matched to a gene; V was cut back by 1 base and J by 6 bases. CDR3 length: 16 amino acids. Germline CDR1 and CDR2: SGHTA and FQGTGA. The part of the CDR3 DNA that was read is TGTGCCAGCAGCTTAATTGGGACAGGGGGCTCCGGGGAG. It translates to CASSLIGTGGSGE. In full, the CDR3 is CASSLIGTGGSGELFF. The full variable domain, with the rest looked up from reference TRBV7-3 and TRBJ2-2, is GAGVSQTPSNKVTEKGKYVELRCDPISGHTALYWYRQSLGQGPEFLIYFQGTGAADDSGLPNDRFFAVRPEGSVSTLKIQRTERGDSAVYLCASSLIGTGGSGELFFGEGSRLTVL.

As to this clone: The CDR3 goes on 3 residues after the read ends, and that part is filled in from the germline J gene. The chain links TRBV25-1 to TRBJ2-7, with a possible D match to TRBD2 (6 bases). Trimming stripped 5 bases from V and 4 bases from J, with 15 bases between. Germline CDR1 MGHDK, CDR2 SYGVNS. This CDR3 spans 14 amino acids. The CDR3 DNA, read in part, is TGTGCCAGCAGTTGGGGGGTCGGAAGGTACGAG. Translated: CASSWGVGRYE. The full-length CDR3 reads as CASSWGVGRYEQYF.

About this clone: Read data end 3 residues before the CDR3 end; the end is taken from the germline J gene. This chain joins TRBV19 and TRBJ2-2; a weak D match, TRBD2 (6 bases). CDR1 LNHDA and CDR2 SQIVND come from the germline V gene (reference sequence). The CDR3 length is 13 residues. The V end lost 7 bases, the J end lost 6 bases, and 12 bases lay between the germline ends. The DNA read from the CDR3 is TGTGCCAGTATGGACTACTTGGCCGGGGAG. It yields the protein CASMDYLAGE. The entire CDR3 reads CASMDYLAGELFF.

Regarding this clone: The read ends 3 residues shy of where the CDR3 ends; the end is completed using the germline J gene. The chain joins TRBV11-2 to TRBJ1-4; 10 nucleotides line up with TRBD1. Unmatched junction bases numbered 1, after V lost 1 base and J lost 8 bases. CDR3 length: 14 amino acids. Germline CDR1 reads SGHAT; CDR2 reads FQNNGV. The sequenced part of the CDR3 DNA is TGTGCCAGCAGCTTAGCGGGACAGGGGGAAAAA. Translating it yields CASSLAGQGEK. The full CDR3 is CASSLAGQGEKLFF.

About this clone itself: The read stops 3 residues short of the end of the CDR3; the missing end is completed from the germline J gene. J is TRBJ2-1 and V is TRBV12-3 or TRBV12-4, with 10 positions matching TRBD2. J was trimmed by 7 bases and V by 1 base; bases with no gene match: 10. The CDR3 totals 17 residues. CDR3 DNA (partial): TGTGCCAGCAGTTTAGAAGGACCTAGCGGGAGAATGAATGAG. Its protein is CASSLEGPSGRMNE. The whole CDR3 is CASSLEGPSGRMNEQFF.